The 13 T cell receptor beta chains below were found in one sample sequenced in a study of beta chain features in type 1 diabetes (dated 2018 in TCRdb). Overall results and qualifications from the work: A moderate but significant shortening of TCRB CDR3 length was observed in type 1 diabetes patients in all four CD4+ subsets.

Receptor libraries were prepared by the immunoSEQ multiplex PCR assay. The entire isolated RNA was reverse transcribed using the High Capacity cDNA Reverse Transcription Kit, and thus expressed TCRB transcripts were sequenced. TCRdb mirrors the immuneACCESS table, restricted to in-frame sequences. Some clones are absent from its copies; in checked studies, under half trace to an unresolved V gene, and the reason for the others is unknown. The sample yields about 650,000 clones; over 10% were counted once. In total, the top ten clones hold approximately 0.11% of the sample. Antigen specificity for these receptors is unknown. The sequenced sample was naive CD4+ T cells from blood. The label giving this sample's cell subset or site can be read as: true naive CD4+ T cells. Source of these receptors: a man aged 25-45 years with type 1 diabetes.

This clone was seen a few times. V and J are TRBV6-6 and TRBJ2-7, with 9 bases lining up with TRBD1. Germline CDR1 MNHNY, CDR2 SVGAGI (reference sequence). The CDR3 sequence is 16 residues long. V lost 5 bases, J lost 4 bases, and 12 bases stayed unmatched. The CDR3 is CASSPPGTGSSYEQYF. The CDR3 region has the DNA TGTGCCAGCAGTCCCCCCGGGACAGGGAGTAGTTACGAGCAGTACTTC.

In DNA form, the CDR3 reads TGTGCCAGCAGTGAATCTGCGAATGAGCAGTTCTTC. Amino acid sequence: CASSESANEQFF. The chain links TRBV2 to TRBJ2-1; D is ambiguous. V was shortened by 2 bases and J by 7 bases, with 6 bases between the two germline ends. The CDR3 extends over 12 amino acids. Germline assignment: CDR1 SNHLY and CDR2 FYNNEI.

This chain links TRBV19 with TRBJ1-2; D is unclear. The CDR3 contains 12 residues. Germline V gene sequence: CDR1 LNHDA, CDR2 SQIVND (reference sequence). The V end was cut by 4 bases, the J end by 5 bases, with 8 bases between. Here the CDR3 DNA reads TGTGCCAGTAGTACCCCACCGTATGGCTACACCTTC. Its translation: CASSTPPYGYTF.

The V gene is TRBV7-6, the J gene TRBJ2-3, with D possibly matching TRBD2 (7 bases). V lost 2 bases, J lost 1 base, and 13 bases lay in between. Germline values: CDR1 SGHVS, CDR2 FNYEAQ. The CDR3 covers 16 residues. The CDR3 nucleotides read TGTGCCAGCAGCTTACGTGCGGGGGCGGGCACAGATACGCAGTATTTT. Its protein product is CASSLRAGAGTDTQYF.

The chain joins TRBV29-1 to TRBJ1-3, with D unclear. V was clipped by 4 bases and J by 3 bases, with 10 bases between them. Germline CDR1 reads SQVTM; CDR2 reads ANQGSEA. The CDR3 has 13 amino acids. CDR3 bases: TGCAGCGTTGCCGGGATCGGTGGAAACACCATATATTTT. Translating gives CSVAGIGGNTIYF.

The gene calls are TRBV7-2 and TRBJ2-7; possibly TRBD1 for D (6 bases). The CDR3 sequence is 12 residues long. V shed 2 bases and J shed 6 bases, with 8 bases lying between them. The germline CDR1 and CDR2 sequences are SGHTA and FQGNSA. CDR3 in DNA: TGTGCCAGCAGCTTATCAGGGGTCGAGCAGTACTTC. Translation: CASSLSGVEQYF.

This clone was seen only a few times. The chain employs TRBV18 and TRBJ1-1, with D perhaps TRBD1 (6 bases). Trimming shortened V by 2 bases and J by 1 base, and 8 bases separated the two germline ends. From germline, CDR1 is KGHSH and CDR2 LQKENI. The CDR3 loop spans 14 amino acids. The chain's CDR3 is CASSPTGQNTEAFF. The DNA for the CDR3 is TGTGCCAGCTCACCAACGGGACAGAACACTGAAGCTTTCTTT.

The CDR3, as DNA: TGCGCCAGCAGCTTGGGAGCAGGGGTCTATGGCTACACCTTC. It is translated as CASSLGAGVYGYTF. The V and J genes are TRBV5-1 and TRBJ1-2; possibly TRBD1 for D (6 bases). V lost 0 bases to trimming and J lost 4 bases, with 10 bases between them. Germline loops: CDR1 SGHRS, CDR2 YFSETQ. This CDR3 is built from 14 residues.

The chain recombines TRBV4-2 with TRBJ1-1, with D unclear. CDR3 length: 17 residues. Trimming pared 1 base from V and 1 base from J, leaving 16 bases between. In germline, CDR1 is LGHNA, CDR2 YNFKEQ. The chain's CDR3 is CASSQVGRWEQNTEAFF. The CDR3 DNA follows: TGTGCCAGCAGCCAAGTGGGTCGATGGGAACAGAACACTGAAGCTTTCTTT.

The V and J genes are TRBV2 and TRBJ1-5; D not certain. The CDR3 runs to 14 residues. CDR1 is SNHLY and CDR2 is FYNNEI in the germline V gene. Trimming took 6 bases from V and 0 from J, leaving 9 bases between them. The CDR3 nucleotides are TGTGCCAGCAGAGACGGGAATAGCAATCAGCCCCAGCATTTT. As protein: CASRDGNSNQPQHF. The full variable domain, completed using reference TRBV2 and TRBJ1-5, is EPEVTQTPSHQVTQMGQEVILRCVPISNHLYFYWYRQILGQKVEFLVSFYNNEISEKSEIFDDQFSVERPDGSNFTLKIRSTKLEDSAMYFCASRDGNSNQPQHFGDGTRLSIL.

The chain combines TRBV4-2 with TRBJ1-2, with 9 bases aligning to TRBD1. Per the germline V gene, CDR1 is LGHNA and CDR2 is YNFKEQ. V shed 0 bases and J 6 bases; nucleotides not matched to a gene: 5. The CDR3 has 15 amino acids. The CDR3 DNA reads TGTGCCAGCAGCCAAGAGGGGGACAGGGACCATGGCTACACCTTC. Translated: CASSQEGDRDHGYTF.

The chain uses TRBV28 and TRBJ2-1; D gene unclear. Trimming took off 5 bases at V and 0 bases at J, with 17 bases between the two ends. Looked up from germline, CDR1 is MDHEN and CDR2 is SYDVKM. The CDR3 length is 17 residues. The CDR3 DNA sequence: TGTGCCAGCAGTCCGACCCTGTTACGGAGCTCCTACAATGAGCAGTTCTTC. Translation gives CASSPTLLRSSYNEQFF. Using reference TRBV28 and TRBJ2-1 for the parts outside the CDR3, the full variable domain is DVKVTQSSRYLVKRTGEKVFLECVQDMDHENMFWYRQDPGLGLRLIYFSYDVKMKEKGDIPEGYSVSREKKERFSLILESASTNQTSMYLCASSPTLLRSSYNEQFFGPGTRLTVL.

The V and J genes are TRBV10-3 and TRBJ2-4; D might be TRBD1 or TRBD2, each matching 5 bases. Trimming cost V 0 bases and J 10 bases, with 13 bases left between them. This CDR3 has 14 residues. From germline, CDR1 is ENHRY and CDR2 SYGVKD. This chain's CDR3 is CAISESRGVGIQYF. The CDR3 DNA reads as TGTGCCATCAGTGAGTCGAGAGGGGTAGGGATTCAGTACTTC.